In this sample, the clone carrying this T cell receptor (beta chain) turned up a few times. Antigen specificity is unknown. These data come from a study of identical twins. Overall study results and limits: Less excess twin sharing appeared in beta out-of-frame sequences. Cord blood beta clonotypes present at high abundance carried fewer insertions; no such pattern appeared in memory repertoires.

CDR3 length: 16 residues. Germline lookup yields CDR1 SEHNR and CDR2 FQNEAQ (reference sequence). V gave up 5 bases and J gave up 3 bases, with 20 bases separating them. A single record per CDR3 protein comes from TCRdb applying MiXCR to the 5' RACE reads. The data hold under 350,000 distinct CDR3 sequences, with roughly 9.8% observed a single time. Separately, the same data were catalogued under a study of yellow fever vaccine responses in identical twins.

This receptor was identified in a woman under 30 in good health. Source material: CD8+ T cells sorted from blood. The chain recombines TRBV7-9 with TRBJ2-7; a weak D match, TRBD2 (6 bases). The chain's CDR3 is CASSPSEGGNLYEQYF. The CDR3 region has the DNA TGTGCCAGCAGCCCCTCGGAGGGAGGTAACCTCTACGAGCAGTACTTC.